This T cell receptor (beta chain) was captured by sequencing in a study of T-cell reconstitution after alpha-beta-depleted transplantation in children. The TCRbeta library was prepared with unique molecular identifiers. TCRdb re-called the PCR reads with MiXCR, one entry per CDR3 protein. The table records about 580,000 distinct CDR3 sequences, around 23% of them present only once. Notes on the study in general: Alpha-beta T cells present about two months after transplant were reported to originate from several hundred expanded graft clones.

This clonotype was recorded many times. Its matching antigen is unknown. The CDR3 runs 13 residues. V was cut by 1 base and J by 7 bases, with 10 bases left in between. The sample in question was PBMCs, mostly from graft donor cells, obtained 360 days after TCRalphabeta/CD19-depleted stem cell transplant. The clonotype comes from a boy under two years old who had a stem cell transplant for acute myeloid leukemia, so the T cells may come from the graft donor. V gene TRBV12-3 or TRBV12-4 combines with J gene TRBJ1-1; D possibly corresponds to TRBD1 (5 bases). CDR3 residues: CASSLGDFLEAFF. The CDR3 DNA sequence: TGTGCCAGCAGTTTAGGGGACTTCCTTGAAGCTTTCTTT.